Below are 25 T cell receptor beta chains sequenced from a single sample in a study of lymphopenia after photon versus proton radiotherapy. TCRdb's table, derived via immunoSEQ multiplex PCR, lists solely in-frame clones and lacks some. The sample carries 23,000 or so clones, roughly 87% recorded once. Source: peripheral blood, taken from a patient treated with photon-based radiotherapy. The receptors were gathered from a man aged 50 to 59 with gastric cancer.

The V and J genes are TRBV5-1 and TRBJ1-1; 7 bases agree with TRBD1. The CDR3 is made up of 14 amino acids. With 2 bases clipped from V and 3 bases from J, the junction kept 4 bases outside the gene matches. Germline loops: CDR1 SGHRS, CDR2 YFSETQ. This chain's CDR3 is CASSFARGYTEAFF. The CDR3 DNA reads as TGCGCCAGCAGCTTCGCCAGGGGGTACACTGAAGCTTTCTTT.

This chain links TRBV2 with TRBJ2-1; TRBD2 matches at 10 bases. The CDR3 consists of 13 residues. Germline V lookup: CDR1 SNHLY, CDR2 FYNNEI. Trimming at V came to 6 bases and at J to 6 bases, leaving 2 bases not matched to a gene. The DNA for the CDR3 is TGTGCCAGCAGGAGCGGGGGGGCCAATGAGCAGTTCTTC. It codes for CASRSGGANEQFF. The full variable domain, in which reference TRBV2 and TRBJ2-1 provide the parts outside the CDR3, is EPEVTQTPSHQVTQMGQEVILRCVPISNHLYFYWYRQILGQKVEFLVSFYNNEISEKSEIFDDQFSVERPDGSNFTLKIRSTKLEDSAMYFCASRSGGANEQFFGPGTRLTVL.

The V call is TRBV4-1, the J call TRBJ1-1; D gene uncertain. CDR3 length: 14 amino acids. Germline-derived CDR1 and CDR2 are MGHRA and YSYEKL. V was trimmed by 7 bases and J by 6 bases, leaving 18 bases between them. The CDR3 DNA reads TGCGCCAGCACCCCGAGGGAAGGTCGGGCTGAAGCTTTCTTT. It translates to CASTPREGRAEAFF.

The chain combines TRBV7-2 with TRBJ2-4; the D is unclear. Germline loops: CDR1 SGHTA, CDR2 FQGNSA. Trimming shortened V by 4 bases and J by 0 bases, and 7 bases separated the two germline ends. This CDR3 spans 14 amino acids. The CDR3 DNA follows: TGTGCCAGCAGCTCAACCATAGCCAAAAACATTCAGTACTTC. Its protein product is CASSSTIAKNIQYF.

This clone came up a few times. The gene calls are TRBV19 and TRBJ1-5; no clear D. This CDR3 has 14 amino acids. The V and J ends lost 7 bases and 4 bases respectively, with 14 bases between them. CDR1 is LNHDA and CDR2 is SQIVND in the germline V gene (reference sequence). The CDR3 region has the DNA TGTGCCAGTACCAAATCCGGGGATAATCAGCCCCAGCATTTT. Translated, it gives CASTKSGDNQPQHF.

This chain links TRBV6-6 with TRBJ2-7; TRBD2 might be the D (5 bases). Trimming stripped 7 bases from V and 2 bases from J, with 15 bases between. This CDR3 contains 14 residues. Germline V gene lookup returns CDR1 MNHNY and CDR2 SVGAGI (reference sequence). CDR3 bases: TGTGCCAGCACCTCAGAGGGCATTACCTACGAGCAGTACGTC. Translated: CASTSEGITYEQYV.

J is TRBJ1-3 and V is TRBV10-3; 7 bases are shared with TRBD1. The length of the CDR3 is 15 residues. CDR1 is ENHRY and CDR2 is SYGVKD in the germline V gene. Trimming took 3 bases from V and 4 from J; bases not matched to a gene: 6. CDR3 region: CAISELTGYGNTIYF. The CDR3 nucleotides are TGTGCCATCAGTGAACTGACAGGGTACGGAAACACCATATATTTT.

This CDR3 reads CASGGGTGGTQYF. The CDR3 DNA reads as TGTGCTAGTGGTGGAGGGACTGGTGGGACCCAGTACTTC. The chain combines TRBV12-5 with TRBJ2-5, with TRBD2 as a possible D gene (6 bases). The V gene lost 5 bases and the J gene lost 7 bases, with 14 bases spanning the gap. CDR1 is LGHNT, CDR2 FRNRAP, per germline. This CDR3 region has 13 residues. The variable domain in full, with the rest retrieved from reference TRBV12-5 and TRBJ2-5, is DARVTQTPRHKVTEMGQEVTMRCQPILGHNTVFWYRQTMMQGLELLAYFRNRAPLDDSGMPKDRFSAEMPDATLATLKIQPSEPRDSAVYFCASGGGTGGTQYFGPGTRLLVL.

This clone was picked up one time. The chain employs TRBV6-6 and TRBJ2-7, with 9 bases that match TRBD1. The CDR3 covers 13 residues. Germline CDR1 is MNHNY and CDR2 is SVGAGI (reference sequence). V was pared by 8 bases and J by 4 bases, with 6 bases of the junction left unmatched. The CDR3 sequence: CASSRTGDYEQYF. The CDR3 coding sequence is TGTGCCAGCTCCAGGACAGGGGATTACGAGCAGTACTTC.

The chain combines TRBV7-9 with TRBJ2-3, with 7 bases fitting TRBD1. This CDR3 contains 16 residues. Germline lookup yields CDR1 SEHNR and CDR2 FQNEAQ (reference sequence). The junction had 9 bases not matched to a gene; V was cut back by 5 bases and J by 1 base. The CDR3 is CASSEDRVKGTDTQYF. In DNA form, the CDR3 reads TGTGCCAGCAGCGAAGACAGGGTAAAGGGCACAGATACGCAGTATTTT.

The J gene is TRBJ2-1, the V gene TRBV6-5; D gene ambiguous. This CDR3 has 15 amino acids. Trimming took off 6 bases at V and 0 bases at J, with 12 bases between the two ends. Germline V lookup: CDR1 MNHEY, CDR2 SVGAGI. The CDR3 DNA sequence: TGTGCCAGCAGCCCCGGGTCTGCCTCCTACAATGAGCAGTTCTTC. This translates into CASSPGSASYNEQFF.

The chain combines TRBV19 with TRBJ1-4, with D perhaps matching TRBD1 (5 bases). CDR3 length: 13 residues. Germline-derived CDR1 and CDR2 are LNHDA and SQIVND (reference sequence). Trimming cost V 6 bases and J 6 bases, with 11 bases left between them. CDR3 in amino acids: CASSRDHDEKLFF. DNA for the CDR3: TGTGCCAGTAGCCGGGACCATGATGAAAAACTGTTTTTT.

The chain employs TRBV6-5 and TRBJ1-1; D call uncertain. The V end lost 5 bases, the J end lost 4 bases, and 11 bases lay between the germline ends. The CDR3 length is 13 residues. Germline V gene sequence: CDR1 MNHEY, CDR2 SVGAGI. DNA of the CDR3: TGTGCCAGCAGTCGTGACATGGGCACTGAAGCTTTCTTT. Its protein product is CASSRDMGTEAFF.

Remarks on this clone: The junction and the germline gene differ at one end; a read error may be behind it. The chain couples TRBV5-4 to TRBJ1-2; tentative D call: TRBD1 (5 bases). The CDR3 runs to 13 residues. Germline V lookup: CDR1 SGHNT, CDR2 YYREEE (reference sequence). CDR3 residues: CASSLFGAARGSF. Written as DNA, the CDR3 is TGTGCCAGCAGCTTGTTTGGGGCAGCTAGAGGGAGCTTC.

This clone appeared once. The J gene is TRBJ2-4, the V gene TRBV19; 7 bases fit TRBD1. CDR1 and CDR2 from the germline V gene are LNHDA and SQIVND (reference sequence). The CDR3 is 16 amino acids. V was clipped by 5 bases and J by 8 bases; unmatched bases: 15. CDR3 in DNA: TGTGCCAGTAGTTTGCAAGGGGGCTGGGGTACGGACATTCAGTACTTC. It is translated as CASSLQGGWGTDIQYF.

The chain carries TRBV2 and TRBJ2-5; D might be TRBD1 (5 bases). The CDR3 is 13 residues long. The ends were cut back, 8 bases at V and 2 bases at J, with 12 bases in the middle. The germline CDR1 and CDR2 sequences are SNHLY and FYNNEI. The DNA for the CDR3 is TGTGCCAGCCGCGTCGACAGTCAAGAGACCCAGTACTTC. Protein product: CASRVDSQETQYF.

The chain recombines TRBV14 with TRBJ1-6; D ambiguous. The V gene's germline CDR1 is SGHDN and CDR2 FVKESK. The CDR3 has 14 amino acids. Trimming left V 1 base short and J 6 bases short, with 7 bases between. The CDR3: CASSQVDPNSPLHF. DNA for the CDR3: TGTGCCAGCAGCCAAGTGGATCCTAATTCACCCCTCCACTTT.

This rearrangement joins TRBV2 to TRBJ1-4; no clear D gene. This CDR3 has 15 amino acids. The V end was cut by 3 bases, the J end by 4 bases, with 12 bases between. CDR1 and CDR2 from the germline V gene are SNHLY and FYNNEI. The DNA for the CDR3 is TGTGCCAGCAGTGACTTCGACAACCATAATGAAAAACTGTTTTTT. It translates to CASSDFDNHNEKLFF.

The V gene is TRBV5-1, the J gene TRBJ2-5; D not resolved. CDR3 length equals 12 residues. Germline-derived CDR1 and CDR2 are SGHRS and YFSETQ. Trimming took off 0 bases at V and 4 bases at J, with 4 bases between the two ends. The CDR3 loop is CASSLELETQYF. CDR3 coding DNA: TGCGCCAGCAGCTTGGAGCTAGAGACCCAGTACTTC.

This chain connects TRBV9 to TRBJ2-3, with D possibly TRBD2 on 6 matching bases. V was pared by 4 bases and J by 5 bases, with 17 bases between. This CDR3 is built from 15 residues. Germline CDR1 and CDR2: SGDLS and YYNGEE. The CDR3 is CASSFGRDGRDTQYF. The DNA of the CDR3 is TGTGCCAGCAGCTTTGGCCGGGACGGGAGAGATACGCAGTATTTT.

V gene TRBV7-7 combines with J gene TRBJ2-2, with TRBD1 matching over 9 bases. From germline, CDR1 is SSHAT and CDR2 FNYEAQ (reference sequence). The CDR3 length is 15 residues. The V and J ends lost 5 bases and 8 bases, in that order; junction bases with no gene match: 9. CDR3 DNA sequence: TGTGCCAGCAGCCATCGACAGGGGGGTCAGGGGGAGCTGTTTTTT. Its protein is CASSHRQGGQGELFF. The full variable domain, completed using reference TRBV7-7 and TRBJ2-2, is GAGVSQSPRYKVTKRGQDVTLRCDPISSHATLYWYQQALGQGPEFLTYFNYEAQPDKSGLPSDRFSAERPEGSISTLTIQRTEQRDSAMYRCASSHRQGGQGELFFGEGSRLTVL.

The chain is built from TRBV20-1 and TRBJ2-1; no clear D. Germline values: CDR1 DFQATT, CDR2 SNEGSKA (reference sequence). With 3 bases removed from V and 8 bases from J, the gap between germline ends came to 5 bases. The CDR3 sequence is 10 residues long. The CDR3 protein is CSASSHEQFF. The DNA for the CDR3 is TGCAGTGCTAGCTCCCATGAGCAGTTCTTC.

The chain couples TRBV5-6 to TRBJ1-5; D not resolved. Trimming pared 0 bases from V and 4 bases from J, leaving 5 bases between. Germline CDR1 SGHDT, CDR2 YYEEEE. This CDR3 has 13 amino acids. DNA for the CDR3: TGTGCCAGCAGCTTGGACAGAAATCAGCCCCAGCATTTT. Translation gives CASSLDRNQPQHF.

This clone has a single count. The rearrangement joins TRBV18 to TRBJ2-7; either TRBD1 or TRBD2 may fit D (5 bases each). The V and J ends lost 3 bases and 2 bases respectively, with 14 bases between them. The CDR3 has 15 residues. Germline CDR1 and CDR2: KGHSH and LQKENI. CDR3 loop: CASSPGTGSPYEQYF. CDR3 bases: TGTGCCAGCTCACCTGGGACGGGAAGTCCCTACGAGCAGTACTTC.

J is TRBJ2-3 and V is TRBV5-1; 7 positions match TRBD2. Trimming took 3 bases from V and 9 from J; bases not matched to a gene: 7. Germline lookup yields CDR1 SGHRS and CDR2 YFSETQ. This CDR3 contains 13 residues. CDR3 region: CASSYSTSQTQYF. The CDR3 DNA is TGCGCCAGCAGCTATTCGACTAGCCAGACGCAGTATTTT.